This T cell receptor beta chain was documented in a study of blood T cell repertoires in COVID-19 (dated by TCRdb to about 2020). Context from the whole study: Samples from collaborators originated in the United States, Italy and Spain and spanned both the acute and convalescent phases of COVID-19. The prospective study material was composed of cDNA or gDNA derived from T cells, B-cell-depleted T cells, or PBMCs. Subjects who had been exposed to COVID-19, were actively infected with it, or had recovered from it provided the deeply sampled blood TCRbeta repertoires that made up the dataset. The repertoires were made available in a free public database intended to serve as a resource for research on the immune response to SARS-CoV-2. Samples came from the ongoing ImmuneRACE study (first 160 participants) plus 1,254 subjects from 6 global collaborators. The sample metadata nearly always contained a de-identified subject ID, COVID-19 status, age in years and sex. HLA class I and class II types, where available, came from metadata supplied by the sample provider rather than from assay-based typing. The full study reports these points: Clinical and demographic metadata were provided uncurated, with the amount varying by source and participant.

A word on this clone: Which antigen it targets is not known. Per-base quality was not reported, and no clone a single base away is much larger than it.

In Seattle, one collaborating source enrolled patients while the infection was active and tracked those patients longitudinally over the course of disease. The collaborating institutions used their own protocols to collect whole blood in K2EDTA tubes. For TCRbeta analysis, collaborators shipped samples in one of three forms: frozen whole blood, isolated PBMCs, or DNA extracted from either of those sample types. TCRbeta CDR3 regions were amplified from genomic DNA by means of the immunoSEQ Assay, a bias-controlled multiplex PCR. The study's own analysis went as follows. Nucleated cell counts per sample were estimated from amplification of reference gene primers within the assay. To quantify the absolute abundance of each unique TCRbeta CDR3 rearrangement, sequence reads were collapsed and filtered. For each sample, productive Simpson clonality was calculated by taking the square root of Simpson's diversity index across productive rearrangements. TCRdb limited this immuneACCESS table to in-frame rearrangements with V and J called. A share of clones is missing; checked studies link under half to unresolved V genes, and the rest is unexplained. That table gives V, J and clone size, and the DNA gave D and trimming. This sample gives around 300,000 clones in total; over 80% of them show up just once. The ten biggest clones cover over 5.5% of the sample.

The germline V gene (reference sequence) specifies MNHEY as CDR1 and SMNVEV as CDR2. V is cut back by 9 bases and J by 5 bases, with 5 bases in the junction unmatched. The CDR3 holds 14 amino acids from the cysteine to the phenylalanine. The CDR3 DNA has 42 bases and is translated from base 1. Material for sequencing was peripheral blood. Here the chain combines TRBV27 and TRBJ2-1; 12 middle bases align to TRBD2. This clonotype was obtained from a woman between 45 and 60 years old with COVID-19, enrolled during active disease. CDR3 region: CASASGRAHNEQFF. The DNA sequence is TGTGCCAGTGCTAGCGGGAGGGCCCACAATGAGCAGTTCTTC.